The clone carrying this TCR beta chain was seen a single time. Its specificity is unknown. The data are from a study of T cell responses to AZD1222 COVID-19 vaccine. Overall study findings and caveats: Increased Spike-specific TCR breadth and depth were observed after two AZD1222 doses.

Profiling relied on immunoSEQ multiplex PCR, and the TCRdb table lists in-frame clones only, not all of them. Of 90,000 to 110,000 clones in the sample, roughly 90% were seen once. This CDR3 comprises 15 residues. Trimming pared 1 base from V and 2 bases from J, leaving 10 bases between. Germline V gene sequence: CDR1 LGHDT, CDR2 YNNKEL (reference sequence). This sequence was found in an adult in good health. The chain links TRBV3-1 (or the pseudogene TRBV3-2) to TRBJ2-3; no firm D call. This material consisted of peripheral blood, taken on day 0 of AZD1222 vaccination. The CDR3 loop is CASSQVMTDTDTQYF. In DNA form, the CDR3 reads TGTGCCAGCAGCCAAGTTATGACGGACACAGATACGCAGTATTTT.